This TCR beta chain was identified in a study of CD8 T cells in Susac syndrome. When the RNA was reverse transcribed, random hexamers were used with an input of about 0.5 to 1 ug. The immunoSEQ assay covered 54 Vbeta and 13 Jbeta segments for CDR3. TCRdb analysed the immunoSEQ multiplex PCR reads with MiXCR anew, one entry per CDR3 protein. Among about 280,000 distinct CDR3 sequences listed, about 85% were seen once. The CDR3 totals 13 residues. V was trimmed by 5 bases and J by 3 bases, leaving 9 bases between them. Germline CDR1 reads MDHEN; CDR2 reads SYDVKM. Sequencing input: CD8+ T cells from PBMCs. The chain recombines TRBV28 with TRBJ2-3; D gene unclear. This sequence was found in a human donor with multiple sclerosis. CDR3 region: CASSAPGTDTQYF. The CDR3 nucleotides are TGTGCCAGCAGTGCACCCGGGACAGATACGCAGTATTTT.